Sequencing of this T cell receptor (beta chain) was carried out in a study of T cells expressing NK-cell markers. Study-level information: Underlying the TCR beta repertoires were sorted CD3+CD56+NKG2C+, CD3+CD56+NKG2C- and CD3+CD56-NKG2C+ T cells. Sequenced donors, eight in total, included seven who were HCMV-seropositive and one who was seronegative.

Study findings and constraints: The dominant NKG2C+ clonotypes represented about 1.0-8% of CD8+ T cells in six donors. For a handful of donors, these clonotypes were likewise the leading ones in the CD3+CD56-NKG2C+ fraction.

The CDR3 covers 14 residues. The germline V gene encodes CDR1 SQVTM and CDR2 ANQGSEA. A word on this clonotype: Its matching antigen is unknown.

Reprocessing the 5' RACE reads, TCRdb reports a single entry for every CDR3 protein and omits DNA. The sample data list a few hundred thousand distinct CDR3 sequences. This clonotype originated in a man younger than 35 in good health. The specimen sequenced was blood T cells: a sorted CD56 or NKG2C T cell subset, CD4+ or CD8+ T cells, or bulk PBMC T cells (not recorded which). The gene calls are TRBV29-1 and TRBJ2-2; TCRdb gives TRBD1 as the D gene, but with no DNA this cannot be confirmed. CDR3 sequence: CSAIDRGGTGELFF.